One sample yielded the 26 T cell receptor beta chains listed below, sequenced in a study of beta chain features in type 1 diabetes. cDNA synthesis used the whole RNA isolate, giving expressed TCRB sequences. Sequenced by immunoSEQ multiplex PCR; TCRdb stores in-frame clones only, minus some. The sample has about 240,000 clones, about 15% seen once. General study points: Among all four CD4+ subsets, Type 1 diabetes patients had TCRB CDR3s that were moderately but significantly shorter.

Their antigens remain unidentified. The sequencing sample was made of naive CD4+ T cells from blood. These TCRs come from a young man with type 1 diabetes.

The DNA of the CDR3 is TGTGCCAGCAGCCGGGACAGATCCTACGAGCAGTACTTC. Amino acid sequence: CASSRDRSYEQYF. The V call is TRBV7-2, the J call TRBJ2-7, with TRBD1 matching 7 bases. The germline V gene has CDR1 SGHTA and CDR2 FQGNSA. Germline trimming cut 5 bases from V and 1 base from J; bases unmatched to any gene: 2. This CDR3 region has 13 residues.

This clone was found a few times. The V gene is TRBV30, the J gene TRBJ2-5, with TRBD1 matching 10 bases. Germline CDR1 is GTSNPN and CDR2 is SVGIG (reference sequence). The length of the CDR3 is 15 residues. The V gene end was trimmed by 2 bases and the J gene end by 2 bases; junction bases not matched to a gene: 5. In DNA, the CDR3 is TGTGCCTGGAGTTTCTGGACAGGGGGGCAAGAGACCCAGTACTTC. Encoded protein: CAWSFWTGGQETQYF.

Only a few counts were recorded for this clone. V is TRBV19 and J is TRBJ2-1; tentatively, D is TRBD2 (6 bases). The V gene's germline CDR1 is LNHDA and CDR2 SQIVND (reference sequence). Trimming cost V 5 bases and J 9 bases, with 17 bases left between them. The CDR3 runs 14 residues. The DNA for the CDR3 is TGTGCCAGTAGTTCCACGGGACTTGGGGGTGAGCAGTTCTTC. Residues: CASSSTGLGGEQFF.

This clone was found a few times. The genes are TRBV7-2 and TRBJ1-2; the D gene is possibly TRBD1 (5 bases). This CDR3 contains 16 residues. Trimming took off 4 bases at V and 0 bases at J, with 15 bases between the two ends. The V gene's germline CDR1 is SGHTA and CDR2 FQGNSA. The CDR3 loop is CASSSEVAGTNYGYTF. The CDR3 DNA reads TGTGCCAGCAGCTCAGAGGTGGCAGGGACTAACTATGGCTACACCTTC. The full variable domain, completed using reference TRBV7-2 and TRBJ1-2, is GAGVSQSPSNKVTEKGKDVELRCDPISGHTALYWYRQSLGQGLEFLIYFQGNSAPDKSGLPSDRFSAERTGGSVSTLTIQRTQQEDSAVYLCASSSEVAGTNYGYTFGSGTRLTVV.

This clone was observed a handful of times. V usage is TRBV2 and J usage is TRBJ2-1; D gene ambiguous. V gave up 6 bases and J gave up 4 bases, with 4 bases separating them. The length of the CDR3 is 11 residues. The germline V gene has CDR1 SNHLY and CDR2 FYNNEI. This chain's CDR3 is CASRAYNEQFF. CDR3 DNA sequence: TGTGCCAGCAGGGCTTACAATGAGCAGTTCTTC.

This clone was observed a handful of times. This chain uses TRBV28 with TRBJ1-2, with 7 nucleotides matching TRBD1. Germline loops: CDR1 MDHEN, CDR2 SYDVKM. With 6 bases clipped from V and 1 base from J, the junction kept 8 bases outside the gene matches. The CDR3 consists of 15 residues. The DNA of the CDR3 is TGTGCCAGCAGATCTAACCCAGGGGGTAACTATGGCTACACCTTC. Its translation: CASRSNPGGNYGYTF.

A note on this clone: The junction departs from germline at one end; a sequencing error may be responsible. The chain combines TRBV15 with TRBJ2-7; 9 bases are shared with TRBD2. There are 16 residues in the CDR3. Germline V gene data show CDR1 as LNHNV and CDR2 as YYDKDF (reference sequence). The CDR3 region has the DNA TGTGCCACCAGAAGAGCGGGGGGAGGGCCGTCCTACGAGCAGTACTTC. As protein: CATRRAGGGPSYEQYF.

This clone has more than one count but fewer than ten. In DNA form, the CDR3 reads TGTGCCAGCAGCCTCAGCGAGGCCAGGAACACTGAAGCTTTCTTT. Translated: CASSLSEARNTEAFF. The chain has TRBV7-9 and TRBJ1-1; D remains ambiguous. CDR3 length: 15 amino acids. Trimming left V 5 bases short and J 1 base short, with 14 bases between. Germline V gene data show CDR1 as SEHNR and CDR2 as FQNEAQ (reference sequence).

This clone was seen only a few times. At one of its ends the junction is not consistent with the germline gene, which may arise from a read error. CDR3 DNA sequence: TGTGCTAGCAGCTCGGACAGGGAGACTGAAGCTTTCTTT. Residues: CASSSDRETEAFF. This chain connects TRBV7-7 to TRBJ1-1; 8 bases are a match to TRBD1. The CDR3 totals 13 residues. The germline V gene encodes CDR1 SSHAT and CDR2 FNYEAQ (reference sequence).

The rearrangement joins TRBV30 to TRBJ1-1; possibly TRBD1 for D (6 bases). This CDR3 has 14 residues. V dropped 2 bases and J dropped 3 bases, with 13 bases sitting between them. Germline V gene lookup returns CDR1 GTSNPN and CDR2 SVGIG (reference sequence). The CDR3 is CAWSLQGADTEAFF. CDR3 coding DNA: TGTGCCTGGAGTCTACAGGGCGCCGACACTGAAGCTTTCTTT.

This clone was detected a few times. The V call is TRBV5-1, the J call TRBJ1-1; possibly TRBD1 for D (6 bases). The ends were cut back, 4 bases at V and 1 base at J, with 11 bases in the middle. The length of the CDR3 is 14 residues. Germline V gene lookup returns CDR1 SGHRS and CDR2 YFSETQ. DNA of the CDR3: TGCGCCAGCAGCCCGGACAGAAAGAACACTGAAGCTTTCTTT. Its translation: CASSPDRKNTEAFF.

This clone has only a few counts. The chain uses TRBV20-1 and TRBJ2-5; D call uncertain. In germline, CDR1 is DFQATT, CDR2 SNEGSKA (reference sequence). The V end was cut by 5 bases, the J end by 7 bases, with 11 bases between. The CDR3 is 11 amino acids. The CDR3 region has the DNA TGCAGTGCTTTTCTGACGGGGACCCAGTACTTC. Translation gives CSAFLTGTQYF.

This clone has just a few counts. The V call is TRBV30, the J call TRBJ1-2; no definite D call. V was shortened by 0 bases and J by 4 bases, with 6 bases between the two germline ends. Germline CDR1 and CDR2: GTSNPN and SVGIG (reference sequence). This CDR3 is built from 12 residues. The CDR3 region has the DNA TGTGCCTGGAGTGTCCACAGCTATGGCTACACCTTC. As protein: CAWSVHSYGYTF.

This clone has a single count. V usage is TRBV10-3 and J usage is TRBJ1-5, with D perhaps TRBD1 (5 bases). CDR1 and CDR2 from the germline V gene are ENHRY and SYGVKD. Deletions cut 0 bases from V and 0 bases from J, with 6 bases between. CDR3 length equals 15 residues. CDR3 in amino acids: CAISESGLSNQPQHF. The CDR3 DNA is TGTGCCATCAGTGAGTCGGGGCTTAGCAATCAGCCCCAGCATTTT.

This clone has a handful of counts. The chain joins TRBV29-1 to TRBJ1-2; D perhaps matches TRBD1 (5 bases). Germline V gene lookup returns CDR1 SQVTM and CDR2 ANQGSEA. There are 12 residues in the CDR3. V lost 3 bases to trimming and J lost 4 bases, with 9 bases between them. The CDR3 loop is CSVERGGYGYTF. Written as DNA, the CDR3 is TGCAGCGTTGAGCGGGGGGGCTATGGCTACACCTTC.

V and J are TRBV7-9 and TRBJ2-3; 9 bases align to TRBD1. Per germline, CDR1 SEHNR and CDR2 FQNEAQ (reference sequence). This CDR3 spans 15 amino acids. V lost 5 bases, J lost 8 bases, and 11 bases stayed unmatched. The CDR3 region is CASSQTGGQAGTQYF. The CDR3 bases are TGTGCCAGCAGCCAAACAGGGGGCCAAGCAGGTACGCAGTATTTT. Full variable domain (remainder filled in from reference TRBV7-9 and TRBJ2-3): DTGVSQNPRHKITKRGQNVTFRCDPISEHNRLYWYRQTLGQGPEFLTYFQNEAQLEKSRLLSDRFSAERPKGSFSTLEIQRTEQGDSAMYLCASSQTGGQAGTQYFGPGTRLTVL.

The chain has TRBV7-2 and TRBJ2-7; 9 positions agree with TRBD1. V lost 5 bases and J lost 4; bases outside the gene matches: 3. Germline V gene lookup returns CDR1 SGHTA and CDR2 FQGNSA. CDR3 length equals 13 residues. The CDR3 is CASSPGQGYEQYF. CDR3 nucleotides: TGTGCCAGCAGCCCGGGACAGGGTTACGAGCAGTACTTC.

The genes are TRBV7-9 and TRBJ2-5; 8 positions agree with TRBD2. Trimming cost V 1 base and J 3 bases; bases outside gene matches: 10. Germline V CDR1 and CDR2: SEHNR, FQNEAQ (reference sequence). The CDR3 runs 17 residues. The CDR3 sequence is CASSLVGDSGKKETQYF. CDR3 bases: TGTGCCAGCAGCTTAGTCGGTGATAGCGGGAAGAAAGAGACCCAGTACTTC.

V and J are TRBV5-1 and TRBJ2-5; the match to TRBD1 covers 7 bases. Germline V CDR1 and CDR2: SGHRS, YFSETQ. This CDR3 spans 16 amino acids. With 4 bases clipped from V and 1 base from J, the junction kept 10 bases outside the gene matches. Here the CDR3 reads CASSIVPGGTQETQYF. The CDR3 DNA follows: TGCGCCAGCAGCATCGTACCAGGGGGTACCCAAGAGACCCAGTACTTC. The full variable domain, in which reference TRBV5-1 and TRBJ2-5 provide the parts outside the CDR3, is KAGVTQTPRYLIKTRGQQVTLSCSPISGHRSVSWYQQTPGQGLQFLFEYFSETQRNKGNFPGRFSGRQFSNSRSEMNVSTLELGDSALYLCASSIVPGGTQETQYFGPGTRLLVL.

The chain uses TRBV5-1 and TRBJ2-1; D uncertain. Germline V gene data show CDR1 as SGHRS and CDR2 as YFSETQ. V was shortened by 1 base and J by 7 bases, with 9 bases between the two germline ends. The CDR3 consists of 13 residues. In DNA form, the CDR3 reads TGCGCCAGCAGCTTGCAACTAACGAATGAGCAGTTCTTC. Translating it yields CASSLQLTNEQFF.

The chain combines TRBV30 with TRBJ1-1; TRBD1 aligns across 11 bases. The CDR3 length is 14 residues. V trimming: 2 bases; J trimming: 5 bases; junction bases outside the gene matches: 4. The germline gives CDR1 GTSNPN, CDR2 SVGIG (reference sequence). In DNA, the CDR3 is TGTGCCTGGAGTCCCGGGACAGGGGGAACTGAAGCTTTCTTT. Translation: CAWSPGTGGTEAFF.

This sequence joins TRBV18 and TRBJ1-2; tentative D call: TRBD1 (6 bases). Germline CDR1 KGHSH, CDR2 LQKENI. CDR3 size: 14 residues. V dropped 6 bases and J dropped 3 bases, with 14 bases sitting between them. The CDR3 is CASSLSAGDYGYTF. DNA for the CDR3: TGTGCCAGCTCCCTCTCGGCAGGGGACTATGGCTACACCTTC. Variable domain in full (rest from reference TRBV18 and TRBJ1-2): NAGVMQNPRHLVRRRGQEARLRCSPMKGHSHVYWYRQLPEEGLKFMVYLQKENIIDESGMPKERFSAEFPKEGPSILRIQQVVRGDSAAYFCASSLSAGDYGYTFGSGTRLTVV.

In this sample, this clone turned up a few times. The J gene is TRBJ1-5, the V gene TRBV18, with D tentatively TRBD1 (6 bases). The germline CDR1 and CDR2 sequences are KGHSH and LQKENI. The CDR3 is 16 amino acids. The V and J ends lost 3 bases and 7 bases respectively, with 19 bases between them. The CDR3 nucleotides read TGTGCCAGCTCACCCGACCGGGGGGCTTTTAACCAGCCCCAGCATTTT. Protein: CASSPDRGAFNQPQHF. The entire variable domain, with the rest obtained from reference TRBV18 and TRBJ1-5, is as follows: NAGVMQNPRHLVRRRGQEARLRCSPMKGHSHVYWYRQLPEEGLKFMVYLQKENIIDESGMPKERFSAEFPKEGPSILRIQQVVRGDSAAYFCASSPDRGAFNQPQHFGDGTRLSIL.

The chain links TRBV29-1 to TRBJ2-7, with no clear D. The V gene lost 3 bases and the J gene lost 5 bases, with 8 bases spanning the gap. Germline CDR1 SQVTM, CDR2 ANQGSEA. This CDR3 region has 11 residues. CDR3 in DNA: TGCAGCGTTGAGCTACTCGACGAGCAGTACTTC. This gives the protein CSVELLDEQYF.

This clone was seen a few times. The J gene is TRBJ1-5, the V gene TRBV6-5; 8 bases are shared with TRBD1. The CDR3 has 14 amino acids. The germline V gene has CDR1 MNHEY and CDR2 SVGAGI. Trimming cost V 4 bases and J 4 bases; bases outside gene matches: 3. CDR3 loop: CASSSDRGNQPQHF. CDR3 sequence (DNA): TGTGCCAGCAGTTCCGACAGGGGTAATCAGCCCCAGCATTTT.

The chain combines TRBV7-9 with TRBJ1-4, with D perhaps matching TRBD1 (5 bases). This CDR3 contains 14 residues. CDR1 is SEHNR and CDR2 is FQNEAQ in the germline V gene (reference sequence). V lost 5 bases and J 4 bases, leaving 11 bases between the germline ends. CDR3 region: CASSTTGGNEKLFF. CDR3 nucleotides: TGTGCCAGCAGCACTACCGGGGGTAATGAAAAACTGTTTTTT. The full variable domain, rest sourced from reference TRBV7-9 and TRBJ1-4, is DTGVSQNPRHKITKRGQNVTFRCDPISEHNRLYWYRQTLGQGPEFLTYFQNEAQLEKSRLLSDRFSAERPKGSFSTLEIQRTEQGDSAMYLCASSTTGGNEKLFFGSGTQLSVL.